One and the same sample provided the 20 T cell receptor beta chains below, sequenced in a study of cytomegalovirus exposure and HLA in healthy donors. Sequencing was performed with immunoSEQ multiplex PCR; in TCRdb, only in-frame clones are kept and a portion is missing. The table has 160,000 or so clones, approximately 80% seen once. Input material: PBMCs. Receptor source: a man in his thirties or forties in good health and CMV-seropositive.

V is TRBV5-4 and J is TRBJ2-2; 11 bases agree with TRBD2. This CDR3 comprises 14 residues. Trimming took 10 bases from V and 1 from J; bases not matched to a gene: 3. Germline CDR1 reads SGHNT; CDR2 reads YYREEE (reference sequence). The chain's CDR3 is CAATSGGNTGELFF. CDR3 DNA: TGTGCCGCTACTAGCGGGGGGAACACCGGGGAGCTGTTTTTT.

The chain uses TRBV5-4 and TRBJ2-7; possible D gene TRBD2, 5 bases. The ends were cut back, 2 bases at V and 1 base at J, with 13 bases in the middle. CDR1 and CDR2 (germline): SGHNT, YYREEE (reference sequence). CDR3 length: 15 amino acids. This chain's CDR3 is CASSFGRGTSYEQYF. For the CDR3, the DNA is TGTGCCAGCAGCTTCGGACGGGGAACGTCCTACGAGCAGTACTTC. The full variable domain, its missing parts supplied by reference TRBV5-4 and TRBJ2-7, is ETGVTQSPTHLIKTRGQQVTLRCSSQSGHNTVSWYQQALGQGPQFIFQYYREEENGRGNFPPRFSGLQFPNYSSELNVNALELDDSALYLCASSFGRGTSYEQYFGPGTRLTVT.

The CDR3 here is CASSLQGFIYEQYF. In nucleotides, the CDR3 is TGTGCCAGCAGTTTGCAGGGCTTTATCTACGAGCAGTACTTC. The chain uses TRBV27 and TRBJ2-7, with D possibly matching TRBD1 (5 bases). The germline CDR1 and CDR2 sequences are MNHEY and SMNVEV (reference sequence). The CDR3 contains 14 residues. V was pared by 3 bases and J by 3 bases, with 12 bases between.

The chain links TRBV7-8 to TRBJ2-7; perhaps TRBD2 as D (6 bases). The CDR3 spans 14 residues. The V gene's germline CDR1 is SGHVS and CDR2 FQNEAQ. With 1 base removed from V and 6 bases from J, the gap between germline ends came to 13 bases. The CDR3 sequence is CASSLGRGSGEQYF. CDR3 DNA: TGTGCCAGCAGCTTAGGTCGGGGGAGTGGCGAGCAGTACTTC. The full variable domain, in which reference TRBV7-8 and TRBJ2-7 provide the parts outside the CDR3, is GAGVSQSPRYKVAKRGQDVALRCDPISGHVSLFWYQQALGQGPEFLTYFQNEAQLDKSGLPSDRFFAERPEGSVSTLKIQRTQQEDSAVYLCASSLGRGSGEQYFGPGTRLTVT.

The chain uses TRBV4-1 and TRBJ1-1; perhaps TRBD1 as D (6 bases). CDR1 and CDR2 from the germline V gene are MGHRA and YSYEKL. This CDR3 contains 16 residues. V was trimmed by 3 bases and J by 3 bases, leaving 17 bases between them. The CDR3 DNA is TGCGCCAGCAGCCAGAGATACAGGGATCGGGACACTGAAGCTTTCTTT. Protein: CASSQRYRDRDTEAFF.

This clone was recorded once. The CDR3 sequence is CASSLGGGQDTQYF. In DNA form, the CDR3 reads TGTGCCAGCAGCTTAGGGGGGGGGCAAGATACGCAGTATTTT. The rearrangement links TRBV11-2 to TRBJ2-3; D is perhaps TRBD2 (7 bases). The CDR3 is made up of 14 amino acids. Trimming took off 1 base at V and 5 bases at J, with 10 bases between the two ends. CDR1 and CDR2 (germline): SGHAT, FQNNGV.

The chain employs TRBV4-1 and TRBJ2-2, with TRBD1 matching 9 bases. This CDR3 region has 16 residues. Germline trimming cut 4 bases from V and 3 bases from J; bases unmatched to any gene: 6. Per the germline V gene, CDR1 is MGHRA and CDR2 is YSYEKL. The CDR3 DNA reads TGCGCCAGCAGCCTTGGGACAGGGCGCGACACCGGGGAGCTGTTTTTT. Residues: CASSLGTGRDTGELFF.

The gene calls are TRBV10-1 and TRBJ1-5; D remains ambiguous. This CDR3 is 14 amino acids long. Germline values: CDR1 WNHNN, CDR2 SYGVQD (reference sequence). Between the trimmed V and J ends, which lost 3 bases and 5 bases, there was a span of 11 bases. The CDR3 DNA is TGCGCCAGCAGTGATTCGAGGTGGGATCAGCCCCAGCATTTT. Translation gives CASSDSRWDQPQHF.

This chain uses TRBV19 with TRBJ2-3; TRBD2 matches 13 bases. Looked up from germline, CDR1 is LNHDA and CDR2 is SQIVND (reference sequence). Unmatched junction bases numbered 8, after V lost 5 bases and J lost 0 bases. The CDR3 extends over 18 amino acids. This chain's CDR3 is CASSLYGTSGASTDTQYF. CDR3 sequence (DNA): TGTGCCAGTAGTCTCTACGGGACTAGCGGGGCCAGCACAGATACGCAGTATTTT.

The genes are TRBV19 and TRBJ1-5; D remains unclear. Germline lookup yields CDR1 LNHDA and CDR2 SQIVND (reference sequence). CDR3 length equals 15 residues. Trimming stripped 4 bases from V and 2 bases from J, with 12 bases between. In DNA, the CDR3 is TGTGCCAGTAGTACCGGGAACTACGGCAATCAGCCCCAGCATTTT. It yields the protein CASSTGNYGNQPQHF.

This chain links TRBV10-1 with TRBJ1-2; D is ambiguous. V was cut by 8 bases and J by 2 bases, with 33 bases left in between. Germline-derived CDR1 and CDR2 are WNHNN and SYGVQD (reference sequence). The CDR3 is 20 residues long. The CDR3 reads CASPHRDRGVSKSGNYGYTF. CDR3 in DNA: TGCGCCAGCCCCCACAGAGATCGAGGAGTATCGAAGTCGGGAAACTATGGCTACACCTTC.

The V and J genes are TRBV5-1 and TRBJ2-6; maybe TRBD2 (6 bases). Germline V gives CDR1 SGHRS, CDR2 YFSETQ. V lost 0 bases to trimming and J lost 0 bases, with 16 bases between them. This CDR3 has 19 amino acids. CDR3 region: CASSLGAGTPGSGANVLTF. CDR3 DNA: TGCGCCAGCAGCTTGGGGGCCGGGACTCCAGGCTCTGGGGCCAACGTCCTGACTTTC.

The chain recombines TRBV7-8 with TRBJ2-6, with D perhaps TRBD1 (5 bases). The germline CDR1 and CDR2 sequences are SGHVS and FQNEAQ. This CDR3 region has 18 residues. Trimming stripped 10 bases from V and 0 bases from J, with 22 bases between. The CDR3 DNA reads as TGTGCCACCGTCCCGACGCGACAGAGCATCTCTGGGGCCAACGTCCTGACTTTC. Translation: CATVPTRQSISGANVLTF. The full variable domain, in which reference TRBV7-8 and TRBJ2-6 provide the parts outside the CDR3, is GAGVSQSPRYKVAKRGQDVALRCDPISGHVSLFWYQQALGQGPEFLTYFQNEAQLDKSGLPSDRFFAERPEGSVSTLKIQRTQQEDSAVYLCATVPTRQSISGANVLTFGAGSRLTVL.

The chain has TRBV6-5 and TRBJ1-2; no clear D gene. With 0 bases removed from V and 4 bases from J, the gap between germline ends came to 9 bases. Germline loops: CDR1 MNHEY, CDR2 SVGAGI. The CDR3 covers 14 residues. CDR3 sequence (DNA): TGTGCCAGCAGTTACTCGAGGGTGAGCTATGGCTACACCTTC. Its translation is CASSYSRVSYGYTF.

The genes are TRBV4-1 and TRBJ2-7; D unresolved. Trimming removed 0 bases from V and 0 bases from J, with 12 bases in between. Per germline, CDR1 MGHRA and CDR2 YSYEKL. The CDR3 runs 16 residues. The chain's CDR3 is CASSQEQASSSYEQYF. For the CDR3, the DNA is TGCGCCAGCAGCCAAGAGCAAGCTTCGAGCTCCTACGAGCAGTACTTC.

The chain combines TRBV11-3 with TRBJ1-1; D is uncertain. The germline V and J ends were trimmed by 0 bases and 5 bases, with 10 bases remaining between them. The CDR3 is 14 residues long. Germline V lookup: CDR1 SGHNT, CDR2 YENEEA. The CDR3 is CASSLDGVRTEAFF. As DNA, the CDR3 is TGTGCCAGCAGCTTAGACGGGGTACGTACTGAAGCTTTCTTT.

The chain recombines TRBV4-2 with TRBJ1-5; 7 bases are shared with TRBD1. In germline, CDR1 is LGHNA, CDR2 YNFKEQ. Trimming cost V 1 base and J 6 bases; bases outside gene matches: 9. The CDR3 has 16 amino acids. The CDR3 bases are TGTGCCAGCAGCCAAGTAGTCCAGGGGGGCATTCAGCCCCAGCATTTT. Translated, it gives CASSQVVQGGIQPQHF.

This clone occurred a few times. The chain is built from TRBV13 and TRBJ1-6; the match to TRBD1 covers 7 bases. The CDR3 totals 15 residues. The J segment lost 9 bases and the V segment lost 0 bases, leaving 5 bases of the junction unmatched. Germline CDR1 reads PRHDT; CDR2 reads FYEKMQ (reference sequence). The CDR3 nucleotides are TGTGCCAGCAGCTTAGGTAGACAGGGAGGTTCACCCCTCCACTTT. Amino acids: CASSLGRQGGSPLHF.

The chain joins TRBV30 to TRBJ2-1; no reliable D call. This CDR3 spans 13 amino acids. Germline-derived CDR1 and CDR2 are GTSNPN and SVGIG (reference sequence). V dropped 1 base and J dropped 5 bases, with 9 bases sitting between them. The CDR3 spells CAWSGLGDNEQFF. CDR3 coding DNA: TGTGCCTGGAGTGGGCTGGGCGACAATGAGCAGTTCTTC.

The chain links TRBV7-3 to TRBJ2-3, with TRBD2 matching 9 bases. Germline loops: CDR1 SGHTA, CDR2 FQGTGA. The V and J ends lost 1 base and 5 bases, in that order; junction bases with no gene match: 7. The CDR3 runs to 16 residues. The CDR3 nucleotides read TGTGCCAGCAGCTTAAATCCTAGCGGGGCCGGAGATACGCAGTATTTT. Translating it yields CASSLNPSGAGDTQYF.